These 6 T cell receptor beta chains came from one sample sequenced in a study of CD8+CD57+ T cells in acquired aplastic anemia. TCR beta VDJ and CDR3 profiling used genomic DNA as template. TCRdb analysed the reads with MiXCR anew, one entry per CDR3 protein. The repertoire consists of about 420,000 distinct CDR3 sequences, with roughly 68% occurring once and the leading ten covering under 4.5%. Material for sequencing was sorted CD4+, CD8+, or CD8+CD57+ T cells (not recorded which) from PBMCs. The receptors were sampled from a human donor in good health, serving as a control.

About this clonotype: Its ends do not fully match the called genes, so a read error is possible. CDR3 sequence reads: CASSFHAGGTPIHF. The CDR3 DNA sequence: TGTGCCAGCAGCTTTCACGCGGGGGGAACACCCATCCACTTT. The chain joins TRBV7-9 to TRBJ1-6; perhaps TRBD1 as D (5 bases). Germline values: CDR1 SEHNR, CDR2 FQNEAQ (reference sequence). CDR3 length: 14 residues.

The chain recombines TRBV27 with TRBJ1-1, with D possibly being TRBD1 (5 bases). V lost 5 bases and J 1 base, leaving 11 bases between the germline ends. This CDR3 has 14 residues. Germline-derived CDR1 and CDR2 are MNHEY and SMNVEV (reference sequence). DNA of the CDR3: TGTGCCAGCAGTCCATGGGGGGAGAACACTGAAGCTTTCTTT. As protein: CASSPWGENTEAFF.

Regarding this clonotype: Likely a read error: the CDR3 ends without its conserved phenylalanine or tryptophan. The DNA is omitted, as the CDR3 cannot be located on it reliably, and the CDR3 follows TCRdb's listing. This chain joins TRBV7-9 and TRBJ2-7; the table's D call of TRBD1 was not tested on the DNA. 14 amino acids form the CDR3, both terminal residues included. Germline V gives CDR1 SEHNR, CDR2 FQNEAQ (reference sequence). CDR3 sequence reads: CASSLGQGDTQYYL.

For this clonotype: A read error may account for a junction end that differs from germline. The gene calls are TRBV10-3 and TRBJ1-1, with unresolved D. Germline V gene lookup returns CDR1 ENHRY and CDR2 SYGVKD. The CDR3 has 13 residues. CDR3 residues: CGISEDVNTEAFF. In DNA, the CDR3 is TGTGGCATCAGCGAAGATGTGAACACTGAAGCTTTCTTT.

The DNA for the CDR3 is TGTGCCAGCACCTTTACAGGGAGCGGGGCCTATGGCTACACCTTC. Its protein product is CASTFTGSGAYGYTF. V is TRBV7-2 and J is TRBJ1-2, with D possibly being TRBD1 (6 bases). The CDR3 covers 15 residues. V lost 7 bases and J 4 bases, leaving 19 bases between the germline ends. Germline CDR1 is SGHTA and CDR2 is FQGNSA.

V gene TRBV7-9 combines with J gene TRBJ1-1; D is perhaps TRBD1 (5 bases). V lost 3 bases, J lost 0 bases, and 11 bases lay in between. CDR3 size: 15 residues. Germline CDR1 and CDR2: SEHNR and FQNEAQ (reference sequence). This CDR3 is CASSLGPRLNTEAFF. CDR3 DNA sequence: TGTGCCAGCAGCTTGGGGCCCCGTTTGAACACTGAAGCTTTCTTT.